The clone carrying this TCR beta chain was detected only a few times. The data belong to a study of blood T cells in healthy people across ages. Primed by a sample-barcoded 5' primer and a J-beta primer mix, a second PCR proceeded for about 7 to 12 cycles. Via MiXCR, TCRdb re-called the 5' RACE reads, giving one row per CDR3 protein. Among some 1.5 million distinct CDR3 sequences listed, roughly 27% were seen once. Isolation recovered at least 6.5 million PBMCs from every sample. This CDR3 is 15 amino acids long. CDR1 is SGHRS, CDR2 YFSETQ, per germline. Trimming pared 4 bases from V and 5 bases from J, leaving 16 bases between.

The receptor's source is a woman in her 30s in good health. V gene TRBV5-1 combines with J gene TRBJ2-1; D gene uncertain. Sample: blood. For the CDR3, the DNA is TGCGCCAGCAGCCGGGCACTGCAATCCCACAATGAGCAGTTCTTC. The encoded protein is CASSRALQSHNEQFF.